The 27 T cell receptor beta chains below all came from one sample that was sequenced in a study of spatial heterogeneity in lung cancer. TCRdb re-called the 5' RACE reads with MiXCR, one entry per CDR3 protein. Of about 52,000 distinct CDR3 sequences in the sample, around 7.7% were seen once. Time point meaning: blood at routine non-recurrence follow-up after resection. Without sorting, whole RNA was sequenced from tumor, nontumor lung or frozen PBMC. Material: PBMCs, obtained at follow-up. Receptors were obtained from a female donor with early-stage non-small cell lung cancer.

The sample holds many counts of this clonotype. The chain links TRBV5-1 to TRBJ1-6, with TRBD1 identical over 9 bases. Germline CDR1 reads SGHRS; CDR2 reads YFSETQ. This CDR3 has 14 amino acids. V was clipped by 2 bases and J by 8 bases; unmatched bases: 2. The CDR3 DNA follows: TGCGCCAGCAGCTTTCGGACAGGGGATTCACCCCTCCACTTT. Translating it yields CASSFRTGDSPLHF.

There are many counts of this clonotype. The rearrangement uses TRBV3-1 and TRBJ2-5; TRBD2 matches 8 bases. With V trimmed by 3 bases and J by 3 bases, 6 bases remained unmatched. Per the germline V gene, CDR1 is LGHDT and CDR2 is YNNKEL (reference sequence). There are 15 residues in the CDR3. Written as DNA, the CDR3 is TGTGCCAGCAGCCACCGGACTAGCAGAGAAGAGACCCAGTACTTC. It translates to CASSHRTSREETQYF.

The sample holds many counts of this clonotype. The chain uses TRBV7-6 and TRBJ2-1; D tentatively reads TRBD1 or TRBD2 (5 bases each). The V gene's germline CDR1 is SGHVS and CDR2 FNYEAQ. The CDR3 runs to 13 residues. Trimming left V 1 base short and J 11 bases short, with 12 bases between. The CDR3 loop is CASSLGGTPQQFF. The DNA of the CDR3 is TGTGCCAGCAGCTTAGGGGGGACCCCTCAGCAGTTCTTC.

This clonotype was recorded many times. The CDR3 spells CASSAPGRGYGYTF. DNA of the CDR3: TGTGCCAGCAGTGCCCCGGGGCGCGGCTATGGCTACACCTTC. V gene TRBV12-3 or TRBV12-4 combines with J gene TRBJ1-2; maybe TRBD1 (5 bases). The CDR3 contains 14 residues. V gave up 5 bases and J gave up 4 bases, with 14 bases separating them.

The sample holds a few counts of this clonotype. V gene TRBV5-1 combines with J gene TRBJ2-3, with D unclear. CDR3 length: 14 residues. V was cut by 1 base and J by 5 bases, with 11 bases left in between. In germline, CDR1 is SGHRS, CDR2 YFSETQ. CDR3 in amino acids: CASSLSVVEDTQYF. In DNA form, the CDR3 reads TGCGCCAGCAGCTTGTCCGTAGTGGAAGATACGCAGTATTTT.

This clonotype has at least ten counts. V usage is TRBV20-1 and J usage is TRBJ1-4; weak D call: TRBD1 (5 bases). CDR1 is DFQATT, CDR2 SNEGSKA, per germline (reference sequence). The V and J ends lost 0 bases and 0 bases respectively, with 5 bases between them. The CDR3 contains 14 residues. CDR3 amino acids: CSARETATNEKLFF. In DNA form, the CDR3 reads TGCAGTGCTAGAGAGACAGCAACTAATGAAAAACTGTTTTTT.

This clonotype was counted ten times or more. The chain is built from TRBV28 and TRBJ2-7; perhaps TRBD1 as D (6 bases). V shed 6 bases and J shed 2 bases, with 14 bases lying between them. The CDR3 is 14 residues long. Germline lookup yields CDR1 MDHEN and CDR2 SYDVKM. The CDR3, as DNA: TGTGCCAGCAGCCCGATCGACAGGACCTACGAGCAGTACTTC. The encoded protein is CASSPIDRTYEQYF.

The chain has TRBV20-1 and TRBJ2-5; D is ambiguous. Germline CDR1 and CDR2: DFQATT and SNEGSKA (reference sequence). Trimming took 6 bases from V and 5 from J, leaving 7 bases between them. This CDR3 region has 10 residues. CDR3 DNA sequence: TGCAGTGCCGGATGGGAGACCCAGTACTTC. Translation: CSAGWETQYF.

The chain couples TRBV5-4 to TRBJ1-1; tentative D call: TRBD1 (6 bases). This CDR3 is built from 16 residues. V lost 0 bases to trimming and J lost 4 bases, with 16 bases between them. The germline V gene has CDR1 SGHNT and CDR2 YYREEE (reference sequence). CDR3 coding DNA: TGTGCCAGCAGCTTGGGTCGTACAGGGTCGACCACTGAAGCTTTCTTT. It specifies CASSLGRTGSTTEAFF. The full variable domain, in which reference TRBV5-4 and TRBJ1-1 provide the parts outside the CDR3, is ETGVTQSPTHLIKTRGQQVTLRCSSQSGHNTVSWYQQALGQGPQFIFQYYREEENGRGNFPPRFSGLQFPNYSSELNVNALELDDSALYLCASSLGRTGSTTEAFFGQGTRLTVV.

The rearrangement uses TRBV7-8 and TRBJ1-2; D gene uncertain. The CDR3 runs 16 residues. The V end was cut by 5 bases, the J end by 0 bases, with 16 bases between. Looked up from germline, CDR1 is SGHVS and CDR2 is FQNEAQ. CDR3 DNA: TGTGCCAGCAGCCCGCAGAAGGGTGGGACTAACTATGGCTACACCTTC. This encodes CASSPQKGGTNYGYTF. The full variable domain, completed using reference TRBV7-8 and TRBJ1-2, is GAGVSQSPRYKVAKRGQDVALRCDPISGHVSLFWYQQALGQGPEFLTYFQNEAQLDKSGLPSDRFFAERPEGSVSTLKIQRTQQEDSAVYLCASSPQKGGTNYGYTFGSGTRLTVV.

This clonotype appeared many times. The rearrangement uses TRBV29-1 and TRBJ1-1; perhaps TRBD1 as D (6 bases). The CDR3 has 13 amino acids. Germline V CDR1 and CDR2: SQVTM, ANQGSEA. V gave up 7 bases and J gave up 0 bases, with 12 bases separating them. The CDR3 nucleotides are TGCAGCGCTTGGGACAACATGAACACTGAAGCTTTCTTT. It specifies CSAWDNMNTEAFF.

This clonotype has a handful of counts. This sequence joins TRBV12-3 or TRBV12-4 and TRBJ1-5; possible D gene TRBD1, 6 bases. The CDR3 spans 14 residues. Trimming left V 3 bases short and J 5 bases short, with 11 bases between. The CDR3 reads CASSFNGGDQPQHF. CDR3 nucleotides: TGTGCCAGCAGTTTCAACGGGGGCGATCAGCCCCAGCATTTT.

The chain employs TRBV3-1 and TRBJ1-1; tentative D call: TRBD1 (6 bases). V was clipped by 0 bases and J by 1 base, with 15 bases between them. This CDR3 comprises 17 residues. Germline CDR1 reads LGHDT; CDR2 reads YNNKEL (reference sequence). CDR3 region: CASSQDVRGQTNTEAFF. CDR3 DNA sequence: TGTGCCAGCAGCCAAGATGTCCGAGGACAGACGAACACTGAAGCTTTCTTT.

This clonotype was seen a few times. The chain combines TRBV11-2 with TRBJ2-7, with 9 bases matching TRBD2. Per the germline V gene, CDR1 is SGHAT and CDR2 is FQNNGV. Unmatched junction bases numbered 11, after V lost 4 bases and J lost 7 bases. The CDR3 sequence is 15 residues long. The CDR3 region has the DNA TGTGCCAGCAGCTCACGCGCGGGGGGGTCGACTGAGCAGTACTTC. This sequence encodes CASSSRAGGSTEQYF. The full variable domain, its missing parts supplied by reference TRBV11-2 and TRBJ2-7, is EAGVAQSPRYKIIEKRQSVAFWCNPISGHATLYWYQQILGQGPKLLIQFQNNGVVDDSQLPKDRFSAERLKGVDSTLKIQPAKLEDSAVYLCASSSRAGGSTEQYFGPGTRLTVT.

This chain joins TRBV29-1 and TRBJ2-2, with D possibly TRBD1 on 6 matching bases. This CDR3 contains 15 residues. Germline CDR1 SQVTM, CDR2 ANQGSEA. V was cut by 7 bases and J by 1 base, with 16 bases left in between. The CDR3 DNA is TGCAGCGCCCTGTACAGGGTGAGGAACACCGGGGAGCTGTTTTTT. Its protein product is CSALYRVRNTGELFF.

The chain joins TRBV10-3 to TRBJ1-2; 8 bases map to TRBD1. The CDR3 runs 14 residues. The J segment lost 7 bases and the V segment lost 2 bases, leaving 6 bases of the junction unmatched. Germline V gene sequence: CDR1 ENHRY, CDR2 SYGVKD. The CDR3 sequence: CAISEPDREVGYTF. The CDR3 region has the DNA TGTGCCATCAGTGAGCCGGACAGGGAAGTTGGCTACACCTTC.

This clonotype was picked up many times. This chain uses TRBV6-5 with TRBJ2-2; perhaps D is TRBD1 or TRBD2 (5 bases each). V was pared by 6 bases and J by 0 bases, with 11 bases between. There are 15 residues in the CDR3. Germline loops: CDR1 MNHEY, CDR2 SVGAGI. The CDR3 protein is CASSWDGSNTGELFF. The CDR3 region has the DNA TGTGCCAGCAGCTGGGACGGGTCGAACACCGGGGAGCTGTTTTTT.

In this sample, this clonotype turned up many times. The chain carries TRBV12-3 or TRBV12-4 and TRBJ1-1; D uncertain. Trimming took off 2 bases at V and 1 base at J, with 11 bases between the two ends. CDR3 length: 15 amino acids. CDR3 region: CASSLSGNRNTEAFF. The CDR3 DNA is TGTGCCAGCAGTTTATCTGGCAACCGGAACACTGAAGCTTTCTTT.

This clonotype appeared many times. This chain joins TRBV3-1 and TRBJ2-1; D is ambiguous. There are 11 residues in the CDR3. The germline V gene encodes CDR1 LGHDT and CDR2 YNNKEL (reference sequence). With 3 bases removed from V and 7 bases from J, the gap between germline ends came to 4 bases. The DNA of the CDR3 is TGTGCCAGCAGCCAGGCAAATGAGCAGTTCTTC. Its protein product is CASSQANEQFF.

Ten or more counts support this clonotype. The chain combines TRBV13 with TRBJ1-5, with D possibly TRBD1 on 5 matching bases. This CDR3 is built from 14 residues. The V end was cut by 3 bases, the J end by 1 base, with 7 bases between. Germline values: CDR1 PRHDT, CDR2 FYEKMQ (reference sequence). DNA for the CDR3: TGTGCCAGCAGCTTTAGGGGCAGCAATCAGCCCCAGCATTTT. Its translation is CASSFRGSNQPQHF.

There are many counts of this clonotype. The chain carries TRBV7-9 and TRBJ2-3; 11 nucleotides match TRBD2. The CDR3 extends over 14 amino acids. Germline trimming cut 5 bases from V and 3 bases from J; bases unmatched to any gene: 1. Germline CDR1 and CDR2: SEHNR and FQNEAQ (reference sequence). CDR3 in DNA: TGTGCCAGCAGCAGGACTAGCGGGACAGATACGCAGTATTTT. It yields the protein CASSRTSGTDTQYF.

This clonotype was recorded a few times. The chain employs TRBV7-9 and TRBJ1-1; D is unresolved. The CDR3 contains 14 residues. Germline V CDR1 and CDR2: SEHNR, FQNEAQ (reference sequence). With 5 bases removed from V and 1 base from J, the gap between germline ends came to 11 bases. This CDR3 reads CASSPDTSNTEAFF. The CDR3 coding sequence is TGTGCCAGCAGCCCCGACACCTCGAACACTGAAGCTTTCTTT.

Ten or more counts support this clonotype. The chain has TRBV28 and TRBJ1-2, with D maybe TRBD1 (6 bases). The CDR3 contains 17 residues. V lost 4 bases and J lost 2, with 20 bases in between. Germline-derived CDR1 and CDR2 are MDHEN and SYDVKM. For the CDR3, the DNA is TGTGCCAGCAGTTCGCCCCGGGGGGCGGTGCCCAACTATGGCTACACCTTC. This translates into CASSSPRGAVPNYGYTF.

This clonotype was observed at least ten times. CDR3 sequence (DNA): TGCAGCGCTACGGACAGGGACGACGAGCAGTACTTC. Its translation is CSATDRDDEQYF. This chain links TRBV29-1 with TRBJ2-7, with 8 bases identical to TRBD1. CDR3 size: 12 residues. Unmatched junction bases numbered 7, after V lost 7 bases and J lost 5 bases. Germline assignment: CDR1 SQVTM and CDR2 ANQGSEA.

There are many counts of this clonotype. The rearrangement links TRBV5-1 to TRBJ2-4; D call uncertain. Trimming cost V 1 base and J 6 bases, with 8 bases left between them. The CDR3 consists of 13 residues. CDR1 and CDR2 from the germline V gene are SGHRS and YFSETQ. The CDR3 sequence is CASSLRLGNIQYF. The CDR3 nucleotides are TGCGCCAGCAGCTTGCGGTTGGGAAACATTCAGTACTTC.

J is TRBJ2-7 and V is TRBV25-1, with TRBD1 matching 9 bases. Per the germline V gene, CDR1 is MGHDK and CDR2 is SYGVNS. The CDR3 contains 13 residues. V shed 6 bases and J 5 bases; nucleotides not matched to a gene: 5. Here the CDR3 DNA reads TGTGCCAGCAGACGACAGGGGGGCCACGAGCAGTACTTC. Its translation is CASRRQGGHEQYF.

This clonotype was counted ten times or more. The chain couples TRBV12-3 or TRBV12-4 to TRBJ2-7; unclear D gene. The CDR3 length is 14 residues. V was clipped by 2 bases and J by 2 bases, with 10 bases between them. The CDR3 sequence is CASSLFGSPYEQYF. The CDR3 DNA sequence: TGTGCCAGCAGTTTATTTGGGTCCCCCTACGAGCAGTACTTC.